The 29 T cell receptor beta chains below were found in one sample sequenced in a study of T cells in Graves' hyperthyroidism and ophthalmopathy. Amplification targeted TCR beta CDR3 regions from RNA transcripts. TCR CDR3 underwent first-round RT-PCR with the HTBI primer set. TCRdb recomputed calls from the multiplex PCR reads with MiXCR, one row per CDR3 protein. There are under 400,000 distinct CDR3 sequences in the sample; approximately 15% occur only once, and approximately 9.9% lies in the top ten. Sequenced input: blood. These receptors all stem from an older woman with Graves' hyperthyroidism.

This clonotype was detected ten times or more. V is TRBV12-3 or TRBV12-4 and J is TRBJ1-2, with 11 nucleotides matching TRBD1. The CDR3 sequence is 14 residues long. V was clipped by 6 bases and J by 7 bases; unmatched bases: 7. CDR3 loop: CASSQGQGGGGYTF. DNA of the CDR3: TGTGCCAGCAGCCAGGGACAGGGGGGCGGTGGCTACACCTTC.

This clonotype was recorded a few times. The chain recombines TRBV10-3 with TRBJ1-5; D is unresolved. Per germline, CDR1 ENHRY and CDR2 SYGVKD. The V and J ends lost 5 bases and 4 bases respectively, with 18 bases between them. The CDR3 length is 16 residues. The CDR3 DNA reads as TGTGCCATCAGTTACCTAAATCCCCAGGAAAATCAGCCCCAGCATTTT. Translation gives CAISYLNPQENQPQHF.

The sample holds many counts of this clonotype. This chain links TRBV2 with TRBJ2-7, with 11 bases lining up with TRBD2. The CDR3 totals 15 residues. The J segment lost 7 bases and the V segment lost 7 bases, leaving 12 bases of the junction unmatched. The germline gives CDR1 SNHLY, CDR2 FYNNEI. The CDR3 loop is CASNTLLAGEGEQYF. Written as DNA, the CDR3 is TGTGCCAGCAACACCCTACTAGCGGGAGAGGGTGAGCAGTACTTC.

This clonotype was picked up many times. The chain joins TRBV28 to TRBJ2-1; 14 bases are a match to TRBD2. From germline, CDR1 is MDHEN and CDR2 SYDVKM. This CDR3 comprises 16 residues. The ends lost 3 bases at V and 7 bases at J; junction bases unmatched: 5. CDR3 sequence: CASSLAGTSGGNEQFF. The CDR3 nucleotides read TGTGCCAGCAGTTTGGCCGGGACTAGCGGGGGAAATGAGCAGTTCTTC.

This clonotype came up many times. For the CDR3, the DNA is TGTGCCAGCAGCTTAAAGGGGGCAGATACGCAGTATTTT. It encodes CASSLKGADTQYF. This chain links TRBV11-2 with TRBJ2-3; tentative D call: TRBD1 (6 bases). The CDR3 runs to 13 residues. V was clipped by 2 bases and J by 4 bases, with 7 bases between them. CDR1 and CDR2 from the germline V gene are SGHAT and FQNNGV. Together with reference TRBV11-2 and TRBJ2-3, the CDR3 gives the full variable domain: EAGVAQSPRYKIIEKRQSVAFWCNPISGHATLYWYQQILGQGPKLLIQFQNNGVVDDSQLPKDRFSAERLKGVDSTLKIQPAKLEDSAVYLCASSLKGADTQYFGPGTRLTVL.

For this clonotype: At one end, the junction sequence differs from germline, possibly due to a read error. CDR3 sequence: CASSQQMNTEALF. DNA for the CDR3: TGTGCCAGCAGCCAACAAATGAACACTGAAGCTCTCTTT. The chain combines TRBV7-3 with TRBJ1-1; D is unclear. CDR3 length: 13 amino acids. Germline-derived CDR1 and CDR2 are SGHTA and FQGTGA.

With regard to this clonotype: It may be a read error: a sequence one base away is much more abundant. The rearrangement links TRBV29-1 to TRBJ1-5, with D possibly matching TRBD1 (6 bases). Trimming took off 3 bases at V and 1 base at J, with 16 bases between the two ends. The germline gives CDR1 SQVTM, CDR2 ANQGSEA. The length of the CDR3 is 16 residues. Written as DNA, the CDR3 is TGCAGCGTTGAGGAGGGGGACGAAAAGAGCAATCAGCCCCAGCATTTT. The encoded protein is CSVEEGDEKSNQPQHF.

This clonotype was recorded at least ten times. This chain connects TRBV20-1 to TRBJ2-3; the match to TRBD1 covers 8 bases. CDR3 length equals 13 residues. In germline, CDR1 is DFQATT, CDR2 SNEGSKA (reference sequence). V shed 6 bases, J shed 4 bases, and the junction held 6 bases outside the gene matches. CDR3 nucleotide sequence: TGCAGTGCACGACAGGGGAACGCAGATACGCAGTATTTT. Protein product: CSARQGNADTQYF.

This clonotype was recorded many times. DNA for the CDR3: TGTGCCAGCAGTGTCTCGCGGGAGCTAAGCTACGAGCAGTACTTC. Protein: CASSVSRELSYEQYF. The V and J genes are TRBV6-1 and TRBJ2-7; 7 positions match TRBD2. With 4 bases clipped from V and 3 bases from J, the junction kept 9 bases outside the gene matches. The germline V gene has CDR1 MNHNS and CDR2 SASEGT. CDR3 length: 15 amino acids.

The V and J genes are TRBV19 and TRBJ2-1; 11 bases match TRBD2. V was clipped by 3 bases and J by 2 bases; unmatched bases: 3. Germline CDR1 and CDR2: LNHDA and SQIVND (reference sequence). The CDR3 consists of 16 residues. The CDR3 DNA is TGTGCCAGTAGTATGGTGGGACTAGCGGCCTACAATGAGCAGTTCTTC. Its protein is CASSMVGLAAYNEQFF.

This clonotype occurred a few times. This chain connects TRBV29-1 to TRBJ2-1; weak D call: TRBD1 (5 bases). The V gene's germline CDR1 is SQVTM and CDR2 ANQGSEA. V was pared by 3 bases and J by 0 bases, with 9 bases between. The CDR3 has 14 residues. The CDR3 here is CSVEWGLSYNEQFF. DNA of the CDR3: TGCAGCGTTGAGTGGGGCCTCTCCTACAATGAGCAGTTCTTC.

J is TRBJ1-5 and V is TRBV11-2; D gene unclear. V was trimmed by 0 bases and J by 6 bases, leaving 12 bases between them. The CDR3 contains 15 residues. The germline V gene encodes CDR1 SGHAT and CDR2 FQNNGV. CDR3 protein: CASSLDGLKGQPQHF. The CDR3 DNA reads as TGTGCCAGCAGCTTAGACGGGTTGAAGGGTCAGCCCCAGCATTTT.

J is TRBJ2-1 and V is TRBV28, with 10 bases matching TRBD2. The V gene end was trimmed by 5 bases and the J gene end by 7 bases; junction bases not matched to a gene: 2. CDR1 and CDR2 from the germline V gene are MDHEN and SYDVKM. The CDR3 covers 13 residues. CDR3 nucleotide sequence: TGTGCCAGCAGTAGCGGGAGGGCAAATGAGCAGTTCTTC. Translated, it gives CASSSGRANEQFF.

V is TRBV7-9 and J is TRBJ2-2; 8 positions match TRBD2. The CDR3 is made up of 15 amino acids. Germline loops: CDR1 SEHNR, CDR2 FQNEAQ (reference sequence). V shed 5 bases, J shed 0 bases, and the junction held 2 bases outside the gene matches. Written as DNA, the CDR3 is TGTGCCAGCAGCCAGACTAGCGCGAACACCGGGGAGCTGTTTTTT. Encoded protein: CASSQTSANTGELFF.

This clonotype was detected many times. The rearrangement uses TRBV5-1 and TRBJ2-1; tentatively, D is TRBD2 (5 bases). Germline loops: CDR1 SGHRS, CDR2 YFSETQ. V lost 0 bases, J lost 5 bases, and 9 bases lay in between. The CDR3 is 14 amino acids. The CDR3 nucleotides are TGCGCCAGCAGCTTGGGCGTCGGGAACAATGAGCAGTTCTTC. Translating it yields CASSLGVGNNEQFF.

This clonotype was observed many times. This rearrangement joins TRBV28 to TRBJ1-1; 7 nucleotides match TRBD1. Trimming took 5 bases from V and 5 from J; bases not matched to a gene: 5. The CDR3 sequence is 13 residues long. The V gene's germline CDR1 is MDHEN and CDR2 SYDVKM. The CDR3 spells CASSPRGRTEAFF. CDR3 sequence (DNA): TGTGCCAGCAGTCCCAGGGGGAGGACTGAAGCTTTCTTT. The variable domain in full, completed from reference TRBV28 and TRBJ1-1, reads DVKVTQSSRYLVKRTGEKVFLECVQDMDHENMFWYRQDPGLGLRLIYFSYDVKMKEKGDIPEGYSVSREKKERFSLILESASTNQTSMYLCASSPRGRTEAFFGQGTRLTVV.

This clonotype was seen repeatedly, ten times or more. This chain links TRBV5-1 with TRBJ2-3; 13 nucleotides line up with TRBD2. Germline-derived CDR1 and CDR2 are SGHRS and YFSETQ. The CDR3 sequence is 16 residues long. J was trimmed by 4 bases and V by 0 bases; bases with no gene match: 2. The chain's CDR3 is CASSLGGLAGSDTQYF. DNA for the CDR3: TGCGCCAGCAGCTTGGGGGGACTAGCGGGATCAGATACGCAGTATTTT.

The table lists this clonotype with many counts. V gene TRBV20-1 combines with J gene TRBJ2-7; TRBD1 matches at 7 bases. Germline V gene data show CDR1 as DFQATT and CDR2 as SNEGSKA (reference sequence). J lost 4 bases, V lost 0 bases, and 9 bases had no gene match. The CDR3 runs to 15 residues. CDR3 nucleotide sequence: TGCAGTGCTAGAGACGCAGGGGGACGGCCTTACGAGCAGTACTTC. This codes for CSARDAGGRPYEQYF.

CDR3 bases: TGCGCCAGCAGCCCTGGAGTGGGGACTAGCGGGAGTTCCCACGAGCAGTACTTC. Translated: CASSPGVGTSGSSHEQYF. This sequence joins TRBV4-1 and TRBJ2-7; 14 positions agree with TRBD2. Germline lookup yields CDR1 MGHRA and CDR2 YSYEKL. The CDR3 sequence is 18 residues long. The V segment lost 4 bases and the J segment 5 bases; nucleotides outside the gene matches: 13.

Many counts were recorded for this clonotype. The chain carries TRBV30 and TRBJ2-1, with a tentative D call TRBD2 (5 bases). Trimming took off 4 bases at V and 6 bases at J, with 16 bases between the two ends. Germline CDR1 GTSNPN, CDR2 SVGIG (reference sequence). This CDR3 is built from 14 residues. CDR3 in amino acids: CAWNNGMAVNEQFF. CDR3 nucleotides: TGTGCCTGGAATAACGGGATGGCAGTCAATGAGCAGTTCTTC.

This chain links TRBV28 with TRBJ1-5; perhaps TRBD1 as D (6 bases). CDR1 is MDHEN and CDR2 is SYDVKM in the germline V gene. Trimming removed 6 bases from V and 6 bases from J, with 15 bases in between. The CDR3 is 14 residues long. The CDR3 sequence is CASSKTGRAQPQHF. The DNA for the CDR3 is TGTGCCAGCAGCAAGACAGGTCGAGCTCAGCCCCAGCATTTT.

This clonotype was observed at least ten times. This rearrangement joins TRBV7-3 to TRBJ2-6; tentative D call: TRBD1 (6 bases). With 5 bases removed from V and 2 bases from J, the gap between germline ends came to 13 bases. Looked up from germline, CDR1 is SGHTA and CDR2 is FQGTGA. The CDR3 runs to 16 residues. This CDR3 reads CASSPYRVAGANVLTF. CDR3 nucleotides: TGTGCCAGCAGCCCGTACAGGGTCGCTGGGGCCAACGTCCTGACTTTC.

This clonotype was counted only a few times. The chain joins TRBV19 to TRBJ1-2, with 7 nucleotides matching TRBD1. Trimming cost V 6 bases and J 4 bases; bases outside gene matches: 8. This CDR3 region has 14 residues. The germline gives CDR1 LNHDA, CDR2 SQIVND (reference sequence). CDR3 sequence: CASRRTGPPYGYTF. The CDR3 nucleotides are TGTGCCAGTAGAAGGACAGGCCCCCCCTATGGCTACACCTTC.

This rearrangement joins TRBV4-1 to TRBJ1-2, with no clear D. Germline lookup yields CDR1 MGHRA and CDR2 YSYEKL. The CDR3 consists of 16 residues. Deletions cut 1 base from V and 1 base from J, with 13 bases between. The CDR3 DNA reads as TGCGCCAGCAGCCAAGGGTTGTTTCGGGGTAACTATGGCTACACCTTC. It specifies CASSQGLFRGNYGYTF.

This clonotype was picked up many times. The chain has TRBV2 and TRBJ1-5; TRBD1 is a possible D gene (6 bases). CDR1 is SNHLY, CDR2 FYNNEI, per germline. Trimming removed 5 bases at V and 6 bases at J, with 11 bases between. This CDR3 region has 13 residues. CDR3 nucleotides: TGTGCCAGCAGTACAAACAGGGCTCAGCCCCAGCATTTT. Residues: CASSTNRAQPQHF.

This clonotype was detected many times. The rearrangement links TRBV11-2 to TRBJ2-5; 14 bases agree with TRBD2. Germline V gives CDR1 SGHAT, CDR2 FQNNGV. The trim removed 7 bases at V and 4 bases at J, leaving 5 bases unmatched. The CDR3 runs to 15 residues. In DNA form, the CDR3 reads TGTGCCAGCACCTCGACTAGCGGGAGGGCAGAGACCCAGTACTTC. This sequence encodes CASTSTSGRAETQYF.

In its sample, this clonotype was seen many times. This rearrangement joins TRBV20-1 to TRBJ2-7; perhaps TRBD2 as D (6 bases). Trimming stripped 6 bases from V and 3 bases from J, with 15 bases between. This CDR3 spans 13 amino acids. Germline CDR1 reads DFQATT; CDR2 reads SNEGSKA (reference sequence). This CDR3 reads CSAPGVSRYEQYF. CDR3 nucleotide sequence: TGCAGTGCCCCGGGAGTGTCCCGCTACGAGCAGTACTTC.

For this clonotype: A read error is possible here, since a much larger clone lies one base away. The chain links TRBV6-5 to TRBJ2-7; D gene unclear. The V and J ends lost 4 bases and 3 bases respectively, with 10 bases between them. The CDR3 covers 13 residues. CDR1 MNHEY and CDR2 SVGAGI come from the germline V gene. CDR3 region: CASSSGDRYEQYF. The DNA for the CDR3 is TGTGCCAGCAGTTCTGGCGACCGCTACGAGCAGTACTTC.

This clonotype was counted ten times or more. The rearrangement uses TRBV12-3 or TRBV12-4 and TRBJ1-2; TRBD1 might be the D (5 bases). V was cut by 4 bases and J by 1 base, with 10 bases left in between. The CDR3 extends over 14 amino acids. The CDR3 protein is CASSSGDRNYGYTF. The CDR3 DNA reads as TGTGCCAGCAGTTCGGGGGACCGTAACTATGGCTACACCTTC.